A selection of T cell receptor beta chains follows, all from one sample in a study of blood T cell repertoires in COVID-19. Data came from immunoSEQ multiplex PCR; TCRdb stores just in-frame clones and leaves some out. The table has more than 45,000 clones, approximately 85% seen once. Sequencing was done on a sample of peripheral blood. These receptors were obtained from a human donor in a cohort sampled during active COVID-19. CDR3s include the opening cysteine and the closing phenylalanine or tryptophan. Each record gives: J gene, clone size, V gene, D gene, CDR3 protein, CDR3 DNA. The D gene is left open where the match is weak. Not every row has a clone size; where given, it reads once, few, many or a size class.

>TRBJ2-7|.|TRBV7-9|TRBD1
CASSLGQGVYEQYF
TGTGCCAGCAGCTTGGGACAGGGAGTCTACGAGCAGTACTTC
>TRBJ2-1|.|TRBV10-2|TRBD2
CASSRERETEQFF
TGCGCCAGCAGTAGGGAGCGGGAGACTGAGCAGTTCTTC
>TRBJ1-1|.|TRBV6-5|TRBD1
CASSYGTGTLNTEAFF
TGTGCCAGCAGTTATGGGACAGGGACTTTGAACACTGAAGCTTTCTTT
>TRBJ2-5|.|TRBV10-1|TRBD1
CASSESGTGRETQYF
TGCGCCAGCAGTGAGTCCGGGACAGGGAGGGAGACCCAGTACTTC
>TRBJ1-4|once|TRBV19|.
CASSREATNEKLFF
TGTGCCAGTAGTAGGGAGGCAACTAATGAAAAACTGTTTTTT
>TRBJ2-1|.|TRBV7-6|TRBD2
CASSLDGASGRSSYNEQFF
TGTGCCAGCAGCTTAGATGGGGCTAGCGGGAGAAGCTCCTACAATGAGCAGTTCTTC
>TRBJ2-1|.|TRBV5-4|TRBD1
CASSQGQPRNEQFF
TGTGCCAGCAGCCAGGGACAGCCGCGAAATGAGCAGTTCTTC
>TRBJ1-2|.|TRBV6-5|.
CASRETGKRGYGYTF
TGTGCCAGCAGAGAGACAGGAAAGAGGGGCTATGGCTACACCTTC
>TRBJ2-7|.|TRBV5-1|.
CASSLAGPPSYEQYF
TGCGCCAGCAGCTTGGCAGGGCCCCCCTCCTACGAGCAGTACTTC
>TRBJ2-1|.|TRBV2|TRBD2
CASSLTSGSVNEQFF
TGTGCCAGCAGCCTGACTAGCGGGAGTGTGAATGAGCAGTTCTTC
>TRBJ2-3|.|TRBV12-3/TRBV12-4|TRBD1
CASSRQGPDTQYF
TGTGCCAGCAGCCGACAGGGTCCAGATACGCAGTATTTT
>TRBJ2-2|.|TRBV4-1|TRBD2
CASSQGLAGMLRTGELFF
TGCGCCAGCAGCCAAGGACTAGCGGGGATGTTAAGGACCGGGGAGCTGTTTTTT
>TRBJ1-2|.|TRBV7-9|.
CASSRDGGDGYTF
TGTGCCAGCAGCAGGGACGGCGGGGATGGCTACACCTTC
>TRBJ2-7|.|TRBV7-8|TRBD1
CASSTRQGAYEQYF
TGTGCCAGCAGCACCCGACAGGGGGCCTACGAGCAGTACTTC
>TRBJ1-5|.|TRBV19|.
CASGGNPSNQPQHF
TGTGCCAGTGGGGGGAACCCAAGCAATCAGCCCCAGCATTTT
>TRBJ1-5|few|TRBV6-5|.
CASRRTGNQPQHF
TGTGCCAGCAGGAGGACAGGCAATCAGCCCCAGCATTTT
>TRBJ2-3|.|TRBV5-1|TRBD2
CASSFWGTKADTQYF
TGCGCCAGCAGCTTCTGGGGGACTAAGGCAGATACGCAGTATTTT
>TRBJ1-6|.|TRBV3-1/TRBV3-2|TRBD1
CASSQEGGRGNSPLHF
TGTGCCAGCAGCCAAGAAGGGGGCAGGGGGAATTCACCCCTCCACTTT
>TRBJ2-2|.|TRBV5-1|TRBD1
CASSFRRQGALAGGELFF
TGCGCCAGCAGCTTCCGCCGACAGGGGGCGCTAGCAGGTGGGGAGCTGTTTTTT
>TRBJ2-1|.|TRBV6-1|.
CASSEPTTSVPFF
TGTGCCAGCAGTGAACCCACGACTAGTGTTCCGTTCTTC
>TRBJ2-7|.|TRBV12-3/TRBV12-4|.
CASSFSVYEQYF
TGTGCCAGCAGTTTTTCAGTCTACGAGCAGTACTTC
>TRBJ1-4|.|TRBV18|.
CASSPQGTNEKLFF
TGTGCCAGCTCACCACAGGGGACTAATGAAAAACTGTTTTTT
>TRBJ1-1|.|TRBV10-3|.
CAISEVGVTEAFF
TGTGCCATCAGTGAAGTAGGGGTAACTGAAGCTTTCTTT
>TRBJ2-6|.|TRBV7-9|TRBD1
CASSPDRVSGANVLTF
TGTGCCAGCAGCCCAGACAGGGTTTCTGGGGCCAACGTCCTGACTTTC
>TRBJ2-7|once|TRBV7-9|TRBD1
CASSAPSGQRTYEQYF
TGTGCCAGCAGCGCCCCCTCGGGACAGCGAACCTACGAGCAGTACTTC
>TRBJ2-3|few|TRBV11-2|.
CASSLGDRPDTQYF
TGTGCCAGCAGCTTGGGAGACAGGCCAGATACGCAGTATTTT
>TRBJ2-6|.|TRBV7-3|.
CASSRRGPSDGANVLTF
TGTGCCAGCAGCCGGAGGGGGCCCTCGGATGGGGCCAACGTCCTGACTTTC
>TRBJ2-7|.|TRBV7-9|.
CASTTVGEQYF
TGTGCCAGTACTACGGTTGGCGAGCAGTACTTC
>TRBJ1-5|.|TRBV6-2/TRBV6-3|TRBD1
CASSYAGTDNQPQHF
TGTGCCAGCAGTTACGCCGGGACAGACAATCAGCCCCAGCATTTT
>TRBJ2-3|once|TRBV5-1|TRBD2
CASSRGSSGGGTDTQYF
TGCGCCAGCAGCCGAGGCTCTAGCGGGGGGGGCACAGATACGCAGTATTTT
>TRBJ1-6|.|TRBV6-4|.
CASSARGLNSPLHF
TGTGCCAGCAGTGCCCGGGGACTTAATTCACCCCTCCACTTT
>TRBJ2-3|.|TRBV23-1|TRBD1
CASKLVLGQGGSLTDTQYF
TGCGCCAGCAAACTTGTGTTGGGACAGGGGGGGTCATTAACAGATACGCAGTATTTT
>TRBJ1-6|few|TRBV11-2|.
CASSFRIQGSPLHF
TGTGCCAGCAGCTTTAGGATTCAGGGGTCACCCCTCCACTTT
>TRBJ2-1|.|TRBV13|.
CASSLGGGWEDSHEQFF
TGTGCCAGCAGCTTAGGCGGGGGTTGGGAAGACTCACATGAGCAGTTCTTC
>TRBJ1-1|.|TRBV28|.
CASSLPPRGIEAFF
TGTGCCAGCAGCCTTCCGCCGAGGGGGATAGAAGCTTTCTTT
>TRBJ2-1|.|TRBV5-1|.
CASSETGSSYNEQFF
TGCGCCAGCAGCGAAACAGGGAGCTCCTACAATGAGCAGTTCTTC
>TRBJ1-1|.|TRBV28|TRBD1
CASSPRQGGATEAFF
TGTGCCAGCAGTCCAAGACAGGGCGGTGCCACTGAAGCTTTCTTT
>TRBJ2-7|.|TRBV2|TRBD1
CASSEKFWDSSYEQYF
TGTGCCAGCAGTGAAAAGTTTTGGGACAGCTCCTACGAGCAGTACTTC
>TRBJ2-5|.|TRBV15|.
CATSKGGRGGETQYF
TGTGCCACCAGCAAAGGGGGGAGGGGCGGGGAGACCCAGTACTTC
>TRBJ1-5|.|TRBV3-1/TRBV3-2|.
CASSHLGGDQPQHF
TGTGCCAGCAGCCATCTAGGGGGGGATCAGCCCCAGCATTTT
>TRBJ1-4|.|TRBV20-1|.
CSASIQANPNEKLFF
TGCAGTGCTAGTATACAGGCAAACCCTAATGAAAAACTGTTTTTT
>TRBJ2-7|.|TRBV12-5|TRBD1
CASGGTGVYEQYF
TGTGCTAGTGGTGGGACAGGGGTCTACGAGCAGTACTTC
>TRBJ2-2|.|TRBV9|.
CASSGRQKLGTGELFF
TGTGCCAGCAGCGGGAGACAGAAATTAGGGACCGGGGAGCTGTTTTTT
>TRBJ2-1|.|TRBV4-1|TRBD2
CASSQGGGRGSYNEQFF
TGCGCCAGCAGCCAAGGAGGCGGGAGGGGCTCCTACAATGAGCAGTTCTTC
>TRBJ2-2|few|TRBV3-1/TRBV3-2|.
CASSQDRSTGELFF
TGTGCCAGCAGCCAGGACAGATCCACCGGGGAGCTGTTTTTT